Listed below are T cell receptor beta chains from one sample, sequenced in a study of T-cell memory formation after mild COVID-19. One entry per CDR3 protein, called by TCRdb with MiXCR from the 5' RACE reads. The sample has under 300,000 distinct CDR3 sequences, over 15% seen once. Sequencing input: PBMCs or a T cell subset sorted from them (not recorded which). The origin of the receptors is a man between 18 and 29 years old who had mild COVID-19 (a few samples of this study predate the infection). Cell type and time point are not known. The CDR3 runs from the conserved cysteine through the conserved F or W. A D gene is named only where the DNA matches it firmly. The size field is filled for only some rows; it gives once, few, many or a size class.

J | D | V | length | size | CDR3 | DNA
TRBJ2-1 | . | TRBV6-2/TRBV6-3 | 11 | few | CASSYFNEQFF | TGTGCCAGCAGTTACTTCAATGAGCAGTTCTTC
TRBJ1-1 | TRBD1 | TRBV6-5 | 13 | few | CASRRDRATEAFF | TGTGCCAGCAGAAGGGACAGGGCCACTGAAGCTTTCTTT
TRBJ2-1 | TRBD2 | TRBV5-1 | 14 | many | CASSRLAGDNEQFF | TGCGCCAGCAGTAGACTAGCGGGGGACAATGAGCAGTTCTTC
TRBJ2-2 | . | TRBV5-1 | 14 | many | CASSEAPSGGELFF | TGCGCCAGCAGCGAGGCACCTTCGGGCGGGGAGCTGTTTTTT
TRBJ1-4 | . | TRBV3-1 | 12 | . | CASSPRQGALFF | TGTGCCAGCAGCCCGAGACAAGGCGCCCTGTTTTTT
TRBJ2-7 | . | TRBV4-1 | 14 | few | CASSHGTTRGEQYF | TGCGCCAGCAGCCACGGAACGACGAGGGGGGAGCAGTACTTC
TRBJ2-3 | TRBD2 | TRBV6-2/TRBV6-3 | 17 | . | CASSHWLAGISTDTQYF | TGTGCCAGCAGTCACTGGTTAGCGGGGATCAGCACAGATACGCAGTATTTT
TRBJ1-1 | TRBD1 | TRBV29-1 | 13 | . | CSVPGTANTEAFF | TGCAGCGTCCCCGGGACAGCAAACACTGAAGCTTTCTTT
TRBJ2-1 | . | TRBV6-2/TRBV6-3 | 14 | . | CASSYGNRGDEQFF | TGTGCCAGCAGTTACGGGAACCGTGGGGATGAGCAGTTCTTC
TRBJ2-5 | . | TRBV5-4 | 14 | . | CASSLARAEETQYF | TGTGCCAGCAGCTTGGCGAGGGCAGAAGAGACCCAGTACTTC
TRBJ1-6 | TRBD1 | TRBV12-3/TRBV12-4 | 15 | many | CASSLEGARNSPLHF | TGTGCCAGCAGTTTAGAGGGGGCTAGGAATTCACCCCTCCACTTT
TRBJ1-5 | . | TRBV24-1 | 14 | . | CATSDAGAIQPQHF | TGTGCCACCAGTGATGCAGGGGCTATTCAGCCCCAGCATTTT
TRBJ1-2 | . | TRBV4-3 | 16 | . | CASSLLRGTGMSGYTF | TGCGCCAGCAGCCTCCTCCGGGGCACAGGGATGAGTGGCTACACCTTC
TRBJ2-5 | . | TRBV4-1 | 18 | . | CASSQDPRTGRGLETQYF | TGCGCCAGCAGCCAAGATCCCAGGACAGGGAGGGGGCTGGAGACCCAGTACTTC
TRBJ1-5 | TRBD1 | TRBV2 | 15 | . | CASSATGGRAQPQHF | TGTGCCAGCAGTGCCACAGGGGGCCGTGCTCAGCCCCAGCATTTT
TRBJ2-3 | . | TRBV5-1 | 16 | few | CASSPEGRGGTDTQYF | TGCGCCAGCAGCCCGGAGGGCCGCGGAGGCACAGATACGCAGTATTTT
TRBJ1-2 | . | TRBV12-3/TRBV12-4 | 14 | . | CASSRLTGWNGYTF | TGTGCCAGCAGTCGGCTGACAGGTTGGAATGGCTACACCTTC
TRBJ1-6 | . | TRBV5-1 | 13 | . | CASGPGGNSPLHF | TGCGCCAGCGGCCCGGGAGGTAATTCACCCCTCCACTTT
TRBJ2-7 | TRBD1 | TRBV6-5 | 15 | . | CASSYRGRGLNEQYF | TGTGCCAGCAGTTACAGAGGCAGGGGGCTCAACGAGCAGTACTTC
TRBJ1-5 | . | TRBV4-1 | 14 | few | CASSQPGRNQPQHF | TGCGCCAGCAGCCAACCGGGAAGAAATCAGCCCCAGCATTTT
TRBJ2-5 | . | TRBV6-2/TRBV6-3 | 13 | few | CASSAPGSETQYF | TGTGCCAGCAGCGCCCCAGGGTCGGAGACCCAGTACTTC
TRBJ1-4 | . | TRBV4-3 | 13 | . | CASSQEFREKLFF | TGCGCCAGCAGCCAAGAATTTCGCGAAAAACTGTTTTTT
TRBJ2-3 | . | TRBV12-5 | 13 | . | CASGLGQRDTQYF | TGTGCTAGTGGTTTGGGACAGCGAGATACGCAGTATTTT
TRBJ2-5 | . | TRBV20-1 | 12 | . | CSARISGETQYF | TGCAGTGCTAGAATCAGTGGGGAGACCCAGTACTTC
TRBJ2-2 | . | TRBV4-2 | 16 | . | CASSHPRDLNTGELFF | TGTGCCAGCAGCCACCCTCGGGACCTGAACACCGGGGAGCTGTTTTTT
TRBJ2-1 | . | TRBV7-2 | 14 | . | CASSLRNSYNEQFF | TGTGCCAGCAGCTTACGGAATAGCTACAATGAGCAGTTCTTC
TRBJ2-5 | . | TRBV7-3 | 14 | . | CASSSSGVGETQYF | TGTGCCAGCAGCTCCTCCGGGGTAGGGGAGACCCAGTACTTC
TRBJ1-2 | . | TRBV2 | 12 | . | CASRSQGSGYTF | TGTGCCAGCAGATCCCAGGGGTCTGGCTACACCTTC
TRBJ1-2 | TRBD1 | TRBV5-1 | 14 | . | CASSLGTGSYGYTF | TGCGCCAGCAGCTTGGGGACAGGGAGCTATGGCTACACCTTC
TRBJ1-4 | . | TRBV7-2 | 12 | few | CASSTGNEKLFF | TGTGCCAGCAGCACCGGGAATGAAAAACTGTTTTTT
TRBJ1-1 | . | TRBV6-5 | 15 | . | CASSYSVGGGWEAFF | TGTGCCAGCAGTTACTCGGTCGGGGGAGGTTGGGAAGCTTTCTTT
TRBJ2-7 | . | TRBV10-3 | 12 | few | CATHDSSYEQYF | TGTGCCACTCATGACAGCTCCTACGAGCAGTACTTC
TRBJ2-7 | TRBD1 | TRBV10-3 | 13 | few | CAISGTGPYEQYF | TGTGCCATCAGTGGGACAGGCCCCTACGAGCAGTACTTC